The 8 T cell receptor beta chains reported below all come from one sample, sequenced in a study of cytomegalovirus exposure and HLA in healthy donors (TCRdb year 2017). Receptor amplification or capture employed the immunoSEQ multiplex PCR assay. For the multiplex PCR, a mixture combining 60 forward primers for TCR Vbeta segments and 13 reverse primers for TCR Jbeta segments was used. This immuneACCESS table, as held by TCRdb, lists in-frame sequences with V and J called but not all clones. Of the missing ones, under half trace to an unresolved V gene in checked studies; the others have no known cause. In all, the sample holds about 150,000 clones, and about 75% of those were seen once. Of the sample, around 7% falls within the top ten clones. The specimen sequenced was PBMCs. These receptors all stem from a man in his thirties or forties in good health and CMV-seronegative.

This rearrangement joins TRBV6-1 to TRBJ1-3, with 10 nucleotides matching TRBD1. Trimming cost V 8 bases and J 2 bases; bases outside gene matches: 3. The CDR3 consists of 14 residues. Per the germline V gene, CDR1 is MNHNS and CDR2 is SASEGT. The CDR3 reads CASGDRGAGNTIYF. CDR3 coding DNA: TGTGCCAGCGGGGACAGGGGAGCTGGAAACACCATATATTTT.

This clone came up once. The CDR3 DNA is TGTGCCAGCAGGCCATCTCGGACAGGGGAATTTCAGTACTTC. Protein product: CASRPSRTGEFQYF. This chain uses TRBV28 with TRBJ2-4; the match to TRBD1 covers 9 bases. The junction had 11 bases not matched to a gene; V was cut back by 6 bases and J by 11 bases. This CDR3 has 14 amino acids. Looked up from germline, CDR1 is MDHEN and CDR2 is SYDVKM. The variable domain in full, completed from reference TRBV28 and TRBJ2-4, reads DVKVTQSSRYLVKRTGEKVFLECVQDMDHENMFWYRQDPGLGLRLIYFSYDVKMKEKGDIPEGYSVSREKKERFSLILESASTNQTSMYLCASRPSRTGEFQYFGAGTRLSVL.

The CDR3 nucleotides are TGCAGCGCCCGTACCCGGGGAGATACTGAAGCTTTCTTT. Translating it yields CSARTRGDTEAFF. This chain joins TRBV29-1 and TRBJ1-1; no firm D call. This CDR3 is 13 amino acids long. V lost 7 bases and J 5 bases, leaving 17 bases between the germline ends. Germline CDR1 is SQVTM and CDR2 is ANQGSEA.

V is TRBV6-5 and J is TRBJ2-5; D is unclear. The closer fit of TRBJ2-7 to the DNA end suggests the J call may be wrong. Looked up from germline, CDR1 is MNHEY and CDR2 is SVGAGI. The CDR3 spans 15 residues. The CDR3 protein is CASSYDPLGNYEQYF. DNA of the CDR3: TGTGCCAGCAGTTACGACCCCCTTGGCAACTACGAGCAGTACTTC.

This clone has more than one count but fewer than ten. This chain joins TRBV5-6 and TRBJ2-3; TRBD2 agrees at 10 bases. This CDR3 spans 16 amino acids. J lost 0 bases, V lost 2 bases, and 3 bases had no gene match. Germline-derived CDR1 and CDR2 are SGHDT and YYEEEE. Written as DNA, the CDR3 is TGTGCCAGCAGCTTTCAACTAGCGGGGAGCACAGATACGCAGTATTTT. Encoded protein: CASSFQLAGSTDTQYF.

This clone was counted only a few times. The rearrangement links TRBV12-2 to TRBJ2-2; the D call TRBD1 from the table was never checked on the DNA. TRBV12-2 is assigned pseudogene status. The CDR3 is made up of 14 amino acids. CDR3 in amino acids: CASRLRGWTGELFF. DNA for the CDR3: TGTGCAAGTCGCTTGAGGGGGTGGACCGGGGAGCTGTTTTTT.

The chain uses TRBV29-1 and TRBJ2-3; D is ambiguous. Per the germline V gene, CDR1 is SQVTM and CDR2 is ANQGSEA. The CDR3 sequence is 13 residues long. Trimming stripped 0 bases from V and 2 bases from J, with 6 bases between. As DNA, the CDR3 is TGCAGCGTTGAAGAGGCTGCCACAGATACGCAGTATTTT. It codes for CSVEEAATDTQYF.

This rearrangement joins TRBV5-5 to TRBJ1-2, with a tentative D call TRBD1 (5 bases). Trimming removed 1 base at V and 4 bases at J, with 14 bases between. The CDR3 totals 15 residues. Germline values: CDR1 SGHKS, CDR2 YYEKEE (reference sequence). The CDR3 coding sequence is TGTGCCAGCAGCTTGTTTGATACAGGAACCTATGGCTACACCTTC. Translation: CASSLFDTGTYGYTF.